This T cell receptor (beta chain) was identified during a study of blood T cells in healthy people across ages. Alongside a J-beta primer mix, a sample-barcoded 5' primer served in a second PCR lasting about 7 to 11 cycles. In TCRdb, the 5' RACE reads were re-called with MiXCR into one record per CDR3 protein. The data hold roughly 1.5 million distinct CDR3 sequences, with approximately 43% observed a single time. The trim removed 5 bases at V and 13 bases at J, leaving 15 bases unmatched. This CDR3 has 14 amino acids. CDR1 and CDR2 from the germline V gene are SGHTA and FQGNSA. The sequence derives from a woman aged 18-29 years in good health. J is TRBJ2-5 and V is TRBV7-2, with 8 bases fitting TRBD1. Material: blood. The CDR3 protein is CASSTNRGINERYF. The CDR3 region has the DNA TGTGCCAGCAGCACGAACAGGGGGATTAATGAGCGGTACTTC.